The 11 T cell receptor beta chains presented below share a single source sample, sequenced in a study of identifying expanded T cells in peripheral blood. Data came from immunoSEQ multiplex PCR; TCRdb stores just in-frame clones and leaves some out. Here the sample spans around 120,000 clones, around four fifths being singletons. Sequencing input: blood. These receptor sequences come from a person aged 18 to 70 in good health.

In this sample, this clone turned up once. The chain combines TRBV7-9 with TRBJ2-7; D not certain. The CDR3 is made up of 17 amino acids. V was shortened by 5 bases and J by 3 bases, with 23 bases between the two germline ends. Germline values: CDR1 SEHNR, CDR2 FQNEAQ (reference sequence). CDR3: CASSQYPTTRNVYEQYF. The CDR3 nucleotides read TGTGCCAGCAGCCAGTATCCTACCACGCGAAATGTCTACGAGCAGTACTTC.

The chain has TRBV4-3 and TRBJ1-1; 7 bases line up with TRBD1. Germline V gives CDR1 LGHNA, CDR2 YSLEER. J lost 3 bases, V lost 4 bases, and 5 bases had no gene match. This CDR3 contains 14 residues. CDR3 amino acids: CASSRPGTDTEAFF. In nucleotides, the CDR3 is TGCGCCAGCAGCCGCCCGGGGACAGACACTGAAGCTTTCTTT.

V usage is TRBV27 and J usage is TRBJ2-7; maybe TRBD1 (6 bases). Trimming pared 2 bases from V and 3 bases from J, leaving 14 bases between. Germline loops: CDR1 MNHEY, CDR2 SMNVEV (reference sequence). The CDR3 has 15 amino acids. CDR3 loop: CASSLTGHNHYEQYF. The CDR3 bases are TGTGCCAGCAGTTTAACGGGACACAACCACTACGAGCAGTACTTC.

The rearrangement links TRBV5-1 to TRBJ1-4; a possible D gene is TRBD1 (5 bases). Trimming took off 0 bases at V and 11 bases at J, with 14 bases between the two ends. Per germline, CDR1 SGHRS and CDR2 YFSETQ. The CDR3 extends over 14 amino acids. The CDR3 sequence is CASSLEETGEKLFF. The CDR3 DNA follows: TGCGCCAGCAGCTTGGAAGAAACGGGGGAGAAACTGTTTTTT.

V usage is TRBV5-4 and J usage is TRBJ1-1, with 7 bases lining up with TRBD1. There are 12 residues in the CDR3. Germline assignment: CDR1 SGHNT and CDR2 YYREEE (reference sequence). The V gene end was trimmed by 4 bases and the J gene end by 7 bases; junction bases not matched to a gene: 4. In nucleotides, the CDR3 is TGTGCCAGCAGCCCGACAGGGCTTGAAGCTTTCTTT. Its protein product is CASSPTGLEAFF. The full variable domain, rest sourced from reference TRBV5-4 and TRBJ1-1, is ETGVTQSPTHLIKTRGQQVTLRCSSQSGHNTVSWYQQALGQGPQFIFQYYREEENGRGNFPPRFSGLQFPNYSSELNVNALELDDSALYLCASSPTGLEAFFGQGTRLTVV.

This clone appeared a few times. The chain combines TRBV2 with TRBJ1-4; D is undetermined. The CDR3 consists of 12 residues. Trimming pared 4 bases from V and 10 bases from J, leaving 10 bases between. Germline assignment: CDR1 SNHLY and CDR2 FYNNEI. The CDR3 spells CASSGTLRKLFF. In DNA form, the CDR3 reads TGTGCCAGCAGTGGGACCCTTCGAAAACTGTTTTTT. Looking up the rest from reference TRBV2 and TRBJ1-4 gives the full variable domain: EPEVTQTPSHQVTQMGQEVILRCVPISNHLYFYWYRQILGQKVEFLVSFYNNEISEKSEIFDDQFSVERPDGSNFTLKIRSTKLEDSAMYFCASSGTLRKLFFGSGTQLSVL.

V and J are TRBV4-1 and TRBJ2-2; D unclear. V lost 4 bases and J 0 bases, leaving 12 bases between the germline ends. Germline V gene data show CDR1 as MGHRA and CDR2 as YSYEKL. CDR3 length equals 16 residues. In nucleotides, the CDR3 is TGCGCCAGCAGCCGAGCCTGGGGTACGAACACCGGGGAGCTGTTTTTT. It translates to CASSRAWGTNTGELFF.

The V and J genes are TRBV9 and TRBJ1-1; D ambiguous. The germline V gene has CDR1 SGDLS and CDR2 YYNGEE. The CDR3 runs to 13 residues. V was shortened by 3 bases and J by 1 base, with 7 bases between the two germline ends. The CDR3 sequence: CASSAHGNTEAFF. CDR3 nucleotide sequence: TGTGCCAGCAGCGCCCATGGGAACACTGAAGCTTTCTTT.

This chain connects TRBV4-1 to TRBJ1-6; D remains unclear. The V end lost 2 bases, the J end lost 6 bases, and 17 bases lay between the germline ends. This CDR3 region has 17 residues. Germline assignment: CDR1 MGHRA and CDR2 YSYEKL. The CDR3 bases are TGCGCCAGCAGCCAAAGTGAACGGGGAGTCCGTAATTCACCCCTCCACTTT. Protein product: CASSQSERGVRNSPLHF.

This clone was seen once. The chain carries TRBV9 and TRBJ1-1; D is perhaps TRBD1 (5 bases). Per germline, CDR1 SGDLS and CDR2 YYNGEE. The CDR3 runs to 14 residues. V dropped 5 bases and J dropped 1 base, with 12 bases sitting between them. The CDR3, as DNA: TGTGCCAGCAGGGGAATAGGGGAGAACACTGAAGCTTTCTTT. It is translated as CASRGIGENTEAFF.

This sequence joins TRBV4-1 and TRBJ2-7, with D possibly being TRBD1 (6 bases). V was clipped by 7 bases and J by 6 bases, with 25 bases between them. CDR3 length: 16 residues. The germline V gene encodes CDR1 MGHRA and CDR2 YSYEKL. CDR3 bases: TGCGCCAGCAAGCCAGGAGCTAACAGGGAAAGGGGCGAGCAGTACTTC. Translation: CASKPGANRERGEQYF.